This T cell receptor beta chain came from a study of metastatic and nonmetastatic thyroid tumors. CDR3 size: 13 residues. V lost 3 bases, J lost 3 bases, and 8 bases lay in between. Per germline, CDR1 DFQATT and CDR2 SNEGSKA (reference sequence). From the PCR reads, TCRdb re-called clones with MiXCR. The sample lists about 59,000 clones, 15% to 20% occurring once. Patients were all untreated before their thyroid surgery. The sequence was obtained from a male donor with papillary thyroid cancer or a benign thyroid nodule (not recorded which). Some clones in this sample may be carry-over from other donors' samples. V is TRBV20-1 and J is TRBJ2-2; D unclear. Sequencing input: blood. The DNA of the CDR3 is TGCAGTGCTAGTGTATGGTACACCGGGGAGCTGTTTTTT. This translates into CSASVWYTGELFF.